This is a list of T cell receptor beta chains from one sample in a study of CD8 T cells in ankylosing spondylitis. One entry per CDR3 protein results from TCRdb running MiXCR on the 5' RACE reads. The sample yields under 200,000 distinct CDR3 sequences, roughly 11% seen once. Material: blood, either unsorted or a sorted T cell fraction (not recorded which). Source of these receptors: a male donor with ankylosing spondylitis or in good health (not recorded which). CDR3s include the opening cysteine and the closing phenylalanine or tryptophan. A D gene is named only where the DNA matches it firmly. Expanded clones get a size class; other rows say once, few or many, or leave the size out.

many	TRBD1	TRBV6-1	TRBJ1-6	TGTGCCAGCAGTCCACGGTGGGACAGAAGCTCCTATAATTCACCCCTCCACTTT	CASSPRWDRSSYNSPLHF
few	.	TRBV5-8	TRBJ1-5	TGTGCCAGCAGCTTCGGGGCAGGGGCCCAGCCCCAGCATTTT	CASSFGAGAQPQHF
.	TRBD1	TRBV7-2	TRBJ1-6	TGTGCCAGCAGAGTGGACAGGGCAAAGAATTCACCCCTCCACTTT	CASRVDRAKNSPLHF
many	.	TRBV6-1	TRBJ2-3	TGTGCCAGCCTCGACAGTAGGGGGACAGATACGCAGTATTTT	CASLDSRGTDTQYF
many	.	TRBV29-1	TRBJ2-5	TGCAGCGTTGAAGATTGGGGGCCGGGGGAGACCCAGTACTTC	CSVEDWGPGETQYF
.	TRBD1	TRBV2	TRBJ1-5	TGTGCCAGCGAGCAGGGACAGGGTGACTTTAGCAATCAGCCCCAGCATTTT	CASEQGQGDFSNQPQHF
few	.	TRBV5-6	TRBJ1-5	TGTGCCAGCAGCTTCGGATTCGATAATCAGCCCCAGCATTTT	CASSFGFDNQPQHF
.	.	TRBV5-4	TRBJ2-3	TGTGCCAGCAGCCCCCAGGACCTCGGGCTGGCAGATACGCAGTATTTT	CASSPQDLGLADTQYF
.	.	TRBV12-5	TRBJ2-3	TGTGCTAGTGGCCCTGACAGCACAGATACGCAGTATTTT	CASGPDSTDTQYF
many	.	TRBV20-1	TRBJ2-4	TGCAGTGGTCGGGACTTCAAAAACATTCAGTACTTC	CSGRDFKNIQYF